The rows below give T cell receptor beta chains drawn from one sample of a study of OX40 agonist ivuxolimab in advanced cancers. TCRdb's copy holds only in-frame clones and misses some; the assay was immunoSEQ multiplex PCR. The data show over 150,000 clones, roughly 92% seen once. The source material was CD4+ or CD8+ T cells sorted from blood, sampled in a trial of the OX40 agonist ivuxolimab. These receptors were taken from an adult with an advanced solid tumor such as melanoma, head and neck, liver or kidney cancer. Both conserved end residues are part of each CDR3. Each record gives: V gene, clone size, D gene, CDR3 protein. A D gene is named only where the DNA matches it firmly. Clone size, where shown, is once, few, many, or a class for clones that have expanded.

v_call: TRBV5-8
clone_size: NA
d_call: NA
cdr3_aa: CASSTGTAYQETQYF

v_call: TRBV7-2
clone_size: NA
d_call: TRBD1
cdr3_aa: CASSPISGTVNTEAFF

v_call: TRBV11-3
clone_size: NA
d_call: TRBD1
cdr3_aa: CASSSTFPGQLTDTQYF

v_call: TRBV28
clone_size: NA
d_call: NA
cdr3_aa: CASSFFEYRANEKLFF

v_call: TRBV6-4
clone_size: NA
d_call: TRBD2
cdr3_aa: CASSDFSGGPSYEQYF

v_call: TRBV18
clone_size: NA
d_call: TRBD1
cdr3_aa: CASSLTGGSPNEKLFF

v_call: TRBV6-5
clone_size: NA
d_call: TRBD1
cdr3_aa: CASRKDRLYEQYF

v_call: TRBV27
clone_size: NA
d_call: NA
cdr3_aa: CASRGAISGNTIYF

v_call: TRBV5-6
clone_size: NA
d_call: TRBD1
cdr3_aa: CASTLQDRDSYEQYF

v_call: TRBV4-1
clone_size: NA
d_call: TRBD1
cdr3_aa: CASSQEGKGAGPQHF

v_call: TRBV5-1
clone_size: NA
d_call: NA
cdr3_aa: CASSFSDGSNQPQHF

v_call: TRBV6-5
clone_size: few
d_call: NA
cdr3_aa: CASSYSQGNTEAFF

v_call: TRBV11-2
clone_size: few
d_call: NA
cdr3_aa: CASRAPTWRQDDYNSPLHF

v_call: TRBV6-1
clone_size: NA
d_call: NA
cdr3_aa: CASSDFSGLTYEQYF

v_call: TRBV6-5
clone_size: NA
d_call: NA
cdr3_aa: CASSDGGYEQYF

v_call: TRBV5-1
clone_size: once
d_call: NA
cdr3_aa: CASSSGTYLSYNEQFF

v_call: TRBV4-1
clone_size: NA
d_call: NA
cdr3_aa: CASRQGEIYGYTF

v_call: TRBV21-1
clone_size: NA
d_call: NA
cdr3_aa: CASSTQGRSSGANVLTF

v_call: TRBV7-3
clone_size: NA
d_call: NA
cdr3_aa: CASSAPGGHREETQYF

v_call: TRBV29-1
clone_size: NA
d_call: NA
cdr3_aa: CSVQGDGNQPQHF